These 15 T cell receptor beta chains were all obtained from the same sample, sequenced in a study of blood T cells in healthy people across ages. It was with a sample-barcoded 5' primer and a J-beta primer mix that a second PCR of about 6 to 11 cycles was run. TCRdb redid the calling of the 5' RACE reads with MiXCR, one entry per CDR3 protein. The sample has 650,000 to 1,000,000 distinct CDR3 sequences, roughly 35% seen once; the top ten hold roughly 13%. The sequenced sample consisted of blood. The receptor set was obtained from a man in his late teens or twenties in good health.

This clonotype came up a few times. The chain employs TRBV9 and TRBJ1-2; perhaps TRBD1 as D (5 bases). The CDR3 is 15 residues long. Trimming shortened V by 5 bases and J by 4 bases, and 18 bases separated the two germline ends. The germline gives CDR1 SGDLS, CDR2 YYNGEE. Here the CDR3 DNA reads TGTGCCAGCAGTCCATCTCCGACAGAACTCTATGGCTACACCTTC. The encoded protein is CASSPSPTELYGYTF.

The genes are TRBV20-1 and TRBJ2-3; no clear D. Germline V gene sequence: CDR1 DFQATT, CDR2 SNEGSKA (reference sequence). This CDR3 region has 11 residues. V shed 3 bases and J shed 4 bases, with 5 bases lying between them. CDR3 residues: CSASFADTQYF. The CDR3 nucleotides read TGCAGTGCTAGTTTCGCAGATACGCAGTATTTT.

This clonotype showed up many times. The chain couples TRBV20-1 to TRBJ2-3, with D possibly being TRBD1 or TRBD2 (5 bases each). This CDR3 spans 15 amino acids. Trimming removed 4 bases from V and 0 bases from J, with 14 bases in between. The germline V gene encodes CDR1 DFQATT and CDR2 SNEGSKA (reference sequence). This CDR3 reads CSATGTGLSTDTQYF. DNA of the CDR3: TGCAGTGCTACCGGGACCGGACTGAGCACAGATACGCAGTATTTT.

This clonotype was observed a handful of times. This chain joins TRBV20-1 and TRBJ2-7; D unclear. Germline CDR1 and CDR2: DFQATT and SNEGSKA (reference sequence). The CDR3 covers 11 residues. V dropped 3 bases and J dropped 7 bases, with 10 bases sitting between them. The CDR3 spells CSARSQHEQYF. Written as DNA, the CDR3 is TGCAGTGCTAGGTCCCAGCATGAGCAGTACTTC.

The gene calls are TRBV12-3 or TRBV12-4 and TRBJ1-1; no clear D. V was clipped by 1 base and J by 10 bases, with 19 bases between them. The CDR3 is 15 residues long. The CDR3 reads CASSLVWRQEGAAFF. The CDR3, as DNA: TGTGCCAGCAGTTTAGTATGGCGTCAGGAGGGCGCAGCTTTCTTT.

This clonotype was observed a few times. This rearrangement joins TRBV28 to TRBJ2-1; 11 bases are a match to TRBD1. The CDR3 totals 14 residues. The V gene's germline CDR1 is MDHEN and CDR2 SYDVKM. Unmatched junction bases numbered 4, after V lost 3 bases and J lost 9 bases. This chain's CDR3 is CASSLGTGGGEQFF. The CDR3 nucleotides read TGTGCCAGCAGTTTGGGGACAGGGGGAGGTGAGCAGTTCTTC. The full variable domain, its missing parts supplied by reference TRBV28 and TRBJ2-1, is DVKVTQSSRYLVKRTGEKVFLECVQDMDHENMFWYRQDPGLGLRLIYFSYDVKMKEKGDIPEGYSVSREKKERFSLILESASTNQTSMYLCASSLGTGGGEQFFGPGTRLTVL.

This clonotype was observed a handful of times. The rearrangement links TRBV29-1 to TRBJ2-1, with unresolved D. Germline CDR1 reads SQVTM; CDR2 reads ANQGSEA. The CDR3 has 10 residues. The V end lost 4 bases, the J end lost 9 bases, and 7 bases lay between the germline ends. CDR3 nucleotide sequence: TGCAGCGTTGGCAGTTCTGAGCAGTTCTTC. Protein: CSVGSSEQFF.

This clonotype turned up a few times. The chain employs TRBV9 and TRBJ2-5, with 7 bases aligning to TRBD1. Germline CDR1 is SGDLS and CDR2 is YYNGEE. There are 13 residues in the CDR3. Trimming took 6 bases from V and 4 from J; bases not matched to a gene: 6. The CDR3 is CASNQGERETQYF. CDR3 nucleotides: TGTGCCAGCAATCAGGGGGAACGAGAGACCCAGTACTTC.

This clonotype has a count of ten or more. The genes are TRBV12-3 or TRBV12-4 and TRBJ2-1; TRBD2 aligns across 8 bases. This CDR3 has 16 residues. V was pared by 0 bases and J by 7 bases, with 8 bases of the junction left unmatched. This chain's CDR3 is CASSLASGGRRNEQFF. The CDR3 DNA reads as TGTGCCAGCAGTTTAGCGTCGGGGGGGCGAAGGAATGAGCAGTTCTTC.

This chain connects TRBV29-1 to TRBJ2-7, with TRBD1 matching 8 bases. J was trimmed by 6 bases and V by 7 bases; bases with no gene match: 11. The CDR3 runs to 13 residues. Germline CDR1 SQVTM, CDR2 ANQGSEA. The CDR3 is CSARQGLGSEQYF. As DNA, the CDR3 is TGCAGCGCCAGACAGGGGCTTGGTTCCGAGCAGTACTTC.

This clonotype was seen many times. The V and J genes are TRBV5-1 and TRBJ2-5; D unclear. The CDR3 sequence is 17 residues long. The V end lost 4 bases, the J end lost 1 base, and 20 bases lay between the germline ends. Germline V gives CDR1 SGHRS, CDR2 YFSETQ. The CDR3 is CASSPGINKAGQETQYF. For the CDR3, the DNA is TGCGCCAGCAGCCCTGGGATTAATAAGGCAGGCCAAGAGACCCAGTACTTC. The full variable domain, in which reference TRBV5-1 and TRBJ2-5 provide the parts outside the CDR3, is KAGVTQTPRYLIKTRGQQVTLSCSPISGHRSVSWYQQTPGQGLQFLFEYFSETQRNKGNFPGRFSGRQFSNSRSEMNVSTLELGDSALYLCASSPGINKAGQETQYFGPGTRLLVL.

This clonotype was recorded at least ten times. The V gene is TRBV7-3, the J gene TRBJ2-3; D is possibly TRBD1 or TRBD2 (5 bases each). V was shortened by 5 bases and J by 0 bases, with 12 bases between the two germline ends. CDR3 size: 15 residues. The germline gives CDR1 SGHTA, CDR2 FQGTGA. The CDR3 is CASSPGAPSTDTQYF. Here the CDR3 DNA reads TGTGCCAGCAGCCCCGGGGCCCCTAGCACAGATACGCAGTATTTT. Variable domain in full (rest from reference TRBV7-3 and TRBJ2-3): GAGVSQTPSNKVTEKGKYVELRCDPISGHTALYWYRQSLGQGPEFLIYFQGTGAADDSGLPNDRFFAVRPEGSVSTLKIQRTERGDSAVYLCASSPGAPSTDTQYFGPGTRLTVL.

The V and J genes are TRBV4-1 and TRBJ1-6; D possibly corresponds to TRBD1 (6 bases). The CDR3 loop spans 15 amino acids. V was shortened by 7 bases and J by 7 bases, with 17 bases between the two germline ends. Looked up from germline, CDR1 is MGHRA and CDR2 is YSYEKL. CDR3 in amino acids: CASTLRTETNSPLHF. The CDR3 DNA is TGCGCCAGCACCCTCCGGACAGAAACAAATTCACCCCTCCACTTT.

This clonotype was detected ten times or more. J is TRBJ2-7 and V is TRBV14, with D uncertain. The length of the CDR3 is 12 residues. Germline-derived CDR1 and CDR2 are SGHDN and FVKESK. Trimming pared 0 bases from V and 10 bases from J, leaving 10 bases between. Here the CDR3 reads CASSQDSRVQYF. The CDR3 DNA is TGTGCCAGCAGCCAAGATTCCCGGGTTCAGTACTTC.

This clonotype has only a few counts. This chain connects TRBV18 to TRBJ1-4; tentatively, D is TRBD1 (6 bases). With 5 bases removed from V and 5 bases from J, the gap between germline ends came to 9 bases. This CDR3 region has 13 residues. Germline lookup yields CDR1 KGHSH and CDR2 LQKENI. CDR3 protein: CASSFGQNEKLFF. The CDR3 DNA reads as TGTGCCAGCTCATTCGGACAGAATGAAAAACTGTTTTTT.